These 14 T cell receptor beta chains share one sample of origin, sequenced in a study of regulatory T cells in long-lasting Graves disease. Time point: persistent/refractory GD, antithyroid drugs over 5 years with positive TRAb. The authors made the TCR library using RNA they extracted from PBMCs. Arm-PCR of CDR3 regions and iRepertoire HTBI primers were the basis on which TCR beta libraries were built. From the multiplex PCR reads, TCRdb called clonotypes with MiXCR, one entry per CDR3 protein. The repertoire holds over 300,000 distinct CDR3 sequences, with 20% as singletons. Sequenced material: peripheral blood mononuclear cells (PBMCs), taken when the disease was refractory, from a patient treated with antithyroid drugs. These receptors were collected from a female donor with Graves disease.

This clonotype came up many times. The chain carries TRBV15 and TRBJ1-1; D gene unclear. Germline assignment: CDR1 LNHNV and CDR2 YYDKDF (reference sequence). The CDR3 is made up of 15 amino acids. V was shortened by 6 bases and J by 8 bases, with 22 bases between the two germline ends. Here the CDR3 reads CATRGGGGVVPEAFF. For the CDR3, the DNA is TGTGCCACCAGGGGAGGAGGCGGAGTAGTTCCCGAAGCTTTCTTT.

The chain employs TRBV12-3 or TRBV12-4 and TRBJ2-1; maybe TRBD1 (6 bases). The V end was cut by 7 bases, the J end by 2 bases, with 18 bases between. This CDR3 region has 16 residues. CDR3 in DNA: TGTGCCAGCACCACCCCCGTGGCAGGGGCCTACAATGAGCAGTTCTTC. Its translation is CASTTPVAGAYNEQFF.

Written as DNA, the CDR3 is TGTGCCAGTGATTCAAGGGGGTTTTCGAATTCACCCCTCCACTTT. The encoded protein is CASDSRGFSNSPLHF. The gene calls are TRBV19 and TRBJ1-6; TRBD1 is a possible D gene (6 bases). The V end lost 8 bases, the J end lost 7 bases, and 18 bases lay between the germline ends. This CDR3 is 15 amino acids long. Germline V CDR1 and CDR2: LNHDA, SQIVND (reference sequence).

This clonotype was counted a few times. This rearrangement joins TRBV9 to TRBJ2-3; TRBD2 might be the D (6 bases). Per germline, CDR1 SGDLS and CDR2 YYNGEE. The CDR3 covers 17 residues. V was pared by 0 bases and J by 0 bases, with 14 bases between. CDR3 DNA sequence: TGTGCCAGCAGCGTAGCTAGAGCGGGTACTAGCACAGATACGCAGTATTTT. It encodes CASSVARAGTSTDTQYF.

The CDR3 bases are TGTGCCAGCAGCGGCCGTAAAAGGGCAGACGGGGGCTACACCTTC. The encoded protein is CASSGRKRADGGYTF. V gene TRBV28 combines with J gene TRBJ1-2; D gene ambiguous. This CDR3 contains 15 residues. V lost 6 bases and J 8 bases, leaving 22 bases between the germline ends. Germline V lookup: CDR1 MDHEN, CDR2 SYDVKM.

The chain combines TRBV18 with TRBJ1-5; D is possibly TRBD1 (6 bases). The CDR3 consists of 16 residues. CDR1 KGHSH and CDR2 LQKENI come from the germline V gene. The germline V and J ends were trimmed by 2 bases and 5 bases, with 16 bases remaining between them. DNA of the CDR3: TGTGCCAGCTCACCAGCCCTCAGGGGTAGGCATCAGCCCCAGCATTTT. Residues: CASSPALRGRHQPQHF.

This clonotype was seen at least ten times. The V call is TRBV7-6, the J call TRBJ1-1; no clear D gene. The CDR3 has 12 amino acids. Trimming cost V 5 bases and J 8 bases, with 12 bases left between them. Per germline, CDR1 SGHVS and CDR2 FNYEAQ. The CDR3 sequence is CASSPSSGEAFF. DNA for the CDR3: TGTGCCAGCAGCCCGTCGTCGGGAGAAGCTTTCTTT.

This sequence joins TRBV18 and TRBJ1-4; D gene ambiguous. V was trimmed by 3 bases and J by 12 bases, leaving 17 bases between them. CDR1 and CDR2 (germline): KGHSH, LQKENI. CDR3 length: 14 amino acids. CDR3 protein: CASSPETARWELFF. In nucleotides, the CDR3 is TGTGCCAGCTCACCGGAGACGGCCCGATGGGAACTGTTTTTT.

This clonotype has a count of ten or more. V and J are TRBV6-5 and TRBJ1-6, with 10 nucleotides matching TRBD1. The germline gives CDR1 MNHEY, CDR2 SVGAGI. The length of the CDR3 is 16 residues. V trimming: 1 base; J trimming: 8 bases; junction bases outside the gene matches: 5. CDR3 region: CASSYWGDRGDSPLHF. In nucleotides, the CDR3 is TGTGCCAGCAGTTACTGGGGGGACAGGGGTGATTCACCCCTCCACTTT.

This clonotype was observed at least ten times. The V and J genes are TRBV4-1 and TRBJ2-2, with D perhaps TRBD1 (6 bases). Trimming cost V 5 bases and J 6 bases, with 10 bases left between them. The CDR3 is 13 amino acids. Per the germline V gene, CDR1 is MGHRA and CDR2 is YSYEKL. This CDR3 is CASSFRGAGELFF. The CDR3 nucleotides are TGCGCCAGCAGCTTCAGGGGTGCCGGGGAGCTGTTTTTT.

The table lists this clonotype with many counts. This CDR3 is CSALGQSGTGELFF. DNA for the CDR3: TGCAGTGCCCTCGGACAGTCGGGGACCGGGGAGCTGTTTTTT. The rearrangement uses TRBV20-1 and TRBJ2-2; D possibly corresponds to TRBD1 (6 bases). Germline V CDR1 and CDR2: DFQATT, SNEGSKA (reference sequence). This CDR3 comprises 14 residues. Trimming removed 6 bases from V and 5 bases from J, with 16 bases in between.

This clonotype has a count of ten or more. This sequence joins TRBV11-2 and TRBJ2-5; tentative D call: TRBD2 (6 bases). The CDR3 is 15 amino acids. Germline V gene sequence: CDR1 SGHAT, CDR2 FQNNGV. V lost 7 bases and J 5 bases, leaving 20 bases between the germline ends. CDR3 sequence reads: CASTISDGGAETQYF. The CDR3 nucleotides are TGTGCCAGCACCATCTCTGACGGGGGTGCGGAGACCCAGTACTTC.

This clonotype was seen many times. This chain uses TRBV20-1 with TRBJ1-5; D perhaps matches TRBD1 (5 bases). V was cut by 2 bases and J by 11 bases, with 16 bases left in between. CDR3 length: 13 amino acids. Germline V CDR1 and CDR2: DFQATT, SNEGSKA (reference sequence). The CDR3 here is CSARIPSGDSQHF. DNA of the CDR3: TGCAGTGCTAGAATACCCTCGGGGGATTCCCAGCATTTT.

The sample holds many counts of this clonotype. The chain carries TRBV2 and TRBJ1-5; D is unresolved. In germline, CDR1 is SNHLY, CDR2 FYNNEI. Deletions cut 2 bases from V and 2 bases from J, with 4 bases between. The CDR3 length is 13 residues. The DNA of the CDR3 is TGTGCCAGCAGTGAACAGGGCAATCAGCCCCAGCATTTT. Its translation is CASSEQGNQPQHF.